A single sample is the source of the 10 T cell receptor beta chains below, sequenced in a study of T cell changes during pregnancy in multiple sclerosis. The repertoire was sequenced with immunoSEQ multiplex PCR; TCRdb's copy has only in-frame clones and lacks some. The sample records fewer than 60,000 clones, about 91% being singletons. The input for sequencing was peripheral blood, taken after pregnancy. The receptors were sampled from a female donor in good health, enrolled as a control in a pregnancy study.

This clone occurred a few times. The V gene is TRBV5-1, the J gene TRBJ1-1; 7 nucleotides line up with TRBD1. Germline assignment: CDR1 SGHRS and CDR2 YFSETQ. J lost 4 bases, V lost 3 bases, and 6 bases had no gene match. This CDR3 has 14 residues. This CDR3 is CASSSDRASTEAFF. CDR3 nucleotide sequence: TGCGCCAGCAGCTCCGACAGGGCGAGCACTGAAGCTTTCTTT.

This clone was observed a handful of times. CDR3 DNA sequence: TGCGCCAGCAAAGGGACTAGCGGGAGCTACAATGAGCAGTTCTTC. Its translation is CASKGTSGSYNEQFF. The chain carries TRBV5-1 and TRBJ2-1; TRBD2 matches 14 bases. The germline gives CDR1 SGHRS, CDR2 YFSETQ. V was pared by 6 bases and J by 3 bases, with 2 bases of the junction left unmatched. CDR3 length: 15 amino acids.

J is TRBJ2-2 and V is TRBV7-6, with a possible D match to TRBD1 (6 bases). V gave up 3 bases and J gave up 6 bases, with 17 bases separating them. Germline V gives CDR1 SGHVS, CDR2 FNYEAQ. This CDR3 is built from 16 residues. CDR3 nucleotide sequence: TGTGCCAGCAGCTTCCAGGGGAGTGGATATGCCGGGGAGCTGTTTTTT. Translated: CASSFQGSGYAGELFF.

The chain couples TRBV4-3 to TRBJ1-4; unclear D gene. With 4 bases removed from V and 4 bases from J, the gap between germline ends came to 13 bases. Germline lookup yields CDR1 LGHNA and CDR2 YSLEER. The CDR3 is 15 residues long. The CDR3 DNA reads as TGCGCCAGCAGCCCTTTAAAGGACTTTAATGAAAAACTGTTTTTT. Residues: CASSPLKDFNEKLFF.

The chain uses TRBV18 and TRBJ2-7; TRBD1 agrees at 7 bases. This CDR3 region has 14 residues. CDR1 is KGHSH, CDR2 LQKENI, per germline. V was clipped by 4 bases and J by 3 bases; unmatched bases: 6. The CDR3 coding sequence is TGTGCCAGCTCACAGGATTCAGGGGGCTACGAGCAGTACTTC. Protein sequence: CASSQDSGGYEQYF.

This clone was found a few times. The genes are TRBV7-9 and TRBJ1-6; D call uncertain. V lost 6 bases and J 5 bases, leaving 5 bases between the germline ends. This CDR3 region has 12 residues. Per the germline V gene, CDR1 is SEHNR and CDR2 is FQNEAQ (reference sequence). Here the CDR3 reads CASSPNNSPLHF. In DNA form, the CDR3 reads TGTGCCAGCAGTCCAAATAATTCACCCCTCCACTTT.

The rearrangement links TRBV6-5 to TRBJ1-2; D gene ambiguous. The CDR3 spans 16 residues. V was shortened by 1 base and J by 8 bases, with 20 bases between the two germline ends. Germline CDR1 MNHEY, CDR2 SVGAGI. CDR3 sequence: CASSYFTLASEEGYTF. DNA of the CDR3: TGTGCCAGCAGTTACTTTACCCTGGCCAGTGAGGAGGGCTACACCTTC.

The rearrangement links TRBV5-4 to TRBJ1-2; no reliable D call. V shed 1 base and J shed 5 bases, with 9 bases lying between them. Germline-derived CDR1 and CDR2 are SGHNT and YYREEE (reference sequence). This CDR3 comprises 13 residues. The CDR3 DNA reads TGTGCCAGCAGCTTGCCCACAGTTTATGGCTACACCTTC. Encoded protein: CASSLPTVYGYTF.

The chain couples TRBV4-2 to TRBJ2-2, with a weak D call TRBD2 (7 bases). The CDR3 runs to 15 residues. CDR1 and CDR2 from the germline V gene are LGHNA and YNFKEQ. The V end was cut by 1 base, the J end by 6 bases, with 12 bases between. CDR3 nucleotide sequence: TGTGCCAGCAGCCAAGCGGGGGGCCCCCCCGGGGAGCTGTTTTTT. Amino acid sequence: CASSQAGGPPGELFF.

CDR3 sequence: CASSGRTLGRTDTQYF. CDR3 DNA: TGTGCCAGCAGCGGTCGAACACTAGGCCGCACAGATACGCAGTATTTT. The chain is built from TRBV9 and TRBJ2-3; D may be TRBD2 (5 bases). V was pared by 3 bases and J by 1 base, with 15 bases between. The CDR3 spans 16 residues. Germline V gene lookup returns CDR1 SGDLS and CDR2 YYNGEE.